One sample yielded the 17 T cell receptor beta chains listed below, sequenced in a study of cytomegalovirus exposure and HLA in healthy donors. PCR used 60 Vbeta primers and 13 Jbeta primers. Only in-frame clones appear in the TCRdb table, and some are missing; sequencing was by immunoSEQ multiplex PCR. The data contain some 130,000 clones, roughly four fifths of them singletons. Sequencing input: PBMCs. These receptors originate from a boy aged 2 to 10 in good health and CMV-seronegative.

This chain connects TRBV15 to TRBJ1-3, with a tentative D call TRBD1 (5 bases). V was clipped by 0 bases and J by 8 bases, with 8 bases between them. CDR1 and CDR2 from the germline V gene are LNHNV and YYDKDF (reference sequence). The CDR3 has 13 amino acids. The CDR3 sequence is CATSRDTGDTIYF. CDR3 sequence (DNA): TGTGCCACCAGCAGAGATACAGGAGACACCATATATTTT.

This chain connects TRBV27 to TRBJ2-1; 8 bases match TRBD2. J gave up 6 bases and V 5 bases, and 15 bases lay outside the gene matches. The CDR3 has 17 amino acids. CDR1 and CDR2 from the germline V gene are MNHEY and SMNVEV (reference sequence). The CDR3 loop is CASSPTPGLDDGNEQFF. The CDR3 coding sequence is TGTGCCAGCAGTCCAACCCCGGGACTAGACGATGGCAATGAGCAGTTCTTC.

This clone has just a few counts. This chain joins TRBV4-1 and TRBJ1-1; D is possibly TRBD1 (5 bases). CDR1 and CDR2 from the germline V gene are MGHRA and YSYEKL. The CDR3 has 15 residues. Trimming took 0 bases from V and 5 from J, leaving 13 bases between them. The CDR3: CASSQDRTLRTEAFF. Written as DNA, the CDR3 is TGCGCCAGCAGCCAAGATAGGACACTTCGGACTGAAGCTTTCTTT.

To note about this clone: Other DNA sequences from this sample encode an identical CDR3 as well. This chain connects TRBV2 to TRBJ2-5; TRBD2 matches 13 bases. CDR3 length equals 17 residues. V was pared by 7 bases and J by 5 bases, with 13 bases of the junction left unmatched. Germline V gene data show CDR1 as SNHLY and CDR2 as FYNNEI. CDR3 loop: CASITGTSGKGAETQYF. CDR3 DNA sequence: TGTGCCAGCATTACCGGGACTAGCGGGAAGGGGGCGGAGACCCAGTACTTC.

V usage is TRBV11-3 and J usage is TRBJ2-1; 13 bases match TRBD2. Trimming cost V 5 bases and J 7 bases; bases outside gene matches: 8. The CDR3 is 16 residues long. Germline V gene sequence: CDR1 SGHNT, CDR2 YENEEA. The CDR3 spells CASSPPGLAGVNEQFF. The CDR3 DNA reads TGTGCCAGCAGCCCCCCTGGACTAGCGGGAGTGAATGAGCAGTTCTTC.

The chain recombines TRBV4-2 with TRBJ2-1; TRBD2 agrees at 11 bases. Germline CDR1 reads LGHNA; CDR2 reads YNFKEQ. V shed 6 bases, J shed 4 bases, and the junction held 11 bases outside the gene matches. This CDR3 region has 17 residues. CDR3 bases: TGTGCCAGCAGACTTATCGGACTAGCGGGTACTTACAATGAGCAGTTCTTC. Translation gives CASRLIGLAGTYNEQFF.

The chain joins TRBV7-8 to TRBJ1-2; 7 nucleotides line up with TRBD1. CDR3 size: 15 residues. V was pared by 4 bases and J by 4 bases, with 9 bases of the junction left unmatched. The germline CDR1 and CDR2 sequences are SGHVS and FQNEAQ. The CDR3 DNA follows: TGTGCCAGCAGCTCAAGGGACAGATCCAGCTATGGCTACACCTTC. Translation: CASSSRDRSSYGYTF.

This rearrangement joins TRBV27 to TRBJ1-4; a weak D match, TRBD1 (5 bases). From germline, CDR1 is MNHEY and CDR2 SMNVEV (reference sequence). This CDR3 has 15 residues. The germline V and J ends were trimmed by 8 bases and 4 bases, with 17 bases remaining between them. CDR3: CASRGGGLFNEKLFF. The CDR3 nucleotides read TGTGCCAGCCGTGGGGGGGGTCTATTTAATGAAAAACTGTTTTTT.

V is TRBV2 and J is TRBJ1-3; 9 nucleotides agree with TRBD1. The V and J ends lost 7 bases and 3 bases, in that order; junction bases with no gene match: 7. The CDR3 is 15 residues long. Germline assignment: CDR1 SNHLY and CDR2 FYNNEI. As DNA, the CDR3 is TGTGCCAGCACCATCACAGGGGGCTTTGGAAACACCATATATTTT. This translates into CASTITGGFGNTIYF.

J is TRBJ2-7 and V is TRBV30; D uncertain. CDR3 size: 12 residues. CDR1 is GTSNPN, CDR2 SVGIG, per germline (reference sequence). V was pared by 8 bases and J by 5 bases, with 16 bases between. DNA for the CDR3: TGTGCCCAGTCCTCCTTGCCCGACGAGCAGTACTTC. Protein: CAQSSLPDEQYF.

The V gene is TRBV6-6, the J gene TRBJ1-1; a weak D match, TRBD1 (5 bases). This CDR3 is 12 amino acids long. The ends were cut back, 8 bases at V and 7 bases at J, with 14 bases in the middle. Germline V gene data show CDR1 as MNHNY and CDR2 as SVGAGI (reference sequence). CDR3 loop: CASLTGGGEAFF. Here the CDR3 DNA reads TGTGCCAGCCTCACGGGGGGGGGTGAAGCTTTCTTT.

This clone was detected once. The junction differs from germline at one of its ends, possibly a read error. CDR3 residues: CSSSPGVGSGLENEQFF. In DNA form, the CDR3 reads TGTTCCAGCAGCCCGGGAGTAGGGAGCGGGCTGGAGAATGAGCAGTTCTTC. V is TRBV7-9 and J is TRBJ2-1; tentatively, D is TRBD2 (6 bases). The CDR3 runs to 17 residues. Germline-derived CDR1 and CDR2 are SEHNR and FQNEAQ (reference sequence).

The table lists this clone with a few counts. V and J are TRBV9 and TRBJ2-7, with D unclear. This CDR3 is built from 12 residues. From germline, CDR1 is SGDLS and CDR2 YYNGEE. Trimming shortened V by 1 base and J by 7 bases, and 9 bases separated the two germline ends. The CDR3 nucleotides read TGTGCCAGCAGCGTATCCTCTGAGGAGCAGTACGTC. As protein: CASSVSSEEQYV.

This clone appeared a single time. The chain combines TRBV10-3 with TRBJ1-1; 8 nucleotides line up with TRBD1. Germline CDR1 reads ENHRY; CDR2 reads SYGVKD. V shed 4 bases, J shed 1 base, and the junction held 11 bases outside the gene matches. This CDR3 spans 17 amino acids. The CDR3 DNA reads TGTGCCATCAGTGCCCCCAGGGGGCAAGGGAGGAACACTGAAGCTTTCTTT. Translated: CAISAPRGQGRNTEAFF.

The gene calls are TRBV5-8 and TRBJ1-2; 7 bases match TRBD1. V lost 4 bases, J lost 8 bases, and 14 bases stayed unmatched. Per the germline V gene, CDR1 is SGHTS and CDR2 is YDEGEE. The length of the CDR3 is 15 residues. CDR3 loop: CASSPRPGQIAGYTF. CDR3 sequence (DNA): TGTGCCAGCAGCCCTCGCCCGGGACAGATAGCAGGCTACACCTTC.

Relative to its sample, this clone is large. This chain joins TRBV13 and TRBJ1-1; TRBD1 is a possible D gene (5 bases). The CDR3 is 15 amino acids. V shed 8 bases and J shed 1 base, with 17 bases lying between them. Germline V gene lookup returns CDR1 PRHDT and CDR2 FYEKMQ (reference sequence). CDR3 DNA sequence: TGTGCCAGCCGGCCGGGGGAATGGGGGAACACTGAAGCTTTCTTT. Its translation is CASRPGEWGNTEAFF.

V gene TRBV14 combines with J gene TRBJ2-4, with 7 positions matching TRBD2. The V and J ends lost 4 bases and 7 bases, in that order; junction bases with no gene match: 1. In germline, CDR1 is SGHDN, CDR2 FVKESK. The CDR3 covers 12 residues. The CDR3 DNA reads as TGTGCCAGCAGCCGGGGGGGTAACATTCAGTACTTC. Protein: CASSRGGNIQYF.